This passage covers 24 T cell receptor beta chains from one sample sequenced in a study of blood T cells in healthy people across ages. Using a J-beta primer mix together with a sample-barcoded 5' primer, a second PCR was run for 7 to 11 cycles. Via MiXCR, TCRdb re-called the 5' RACE reads, giving one row per CDR3 protein. The sample has about 620,000 distinct CDR3 sequences, roughly half seen once; the top ten hold approximately 13%. Sequencing was carried out using blood. The receptors come from a woman aged 80 or older in good health.

In this sample, this clonotype turned up many times. This chain uses TRBV9 with TRBJ1-5; 8 nucleotides match TRBD1. The CDR3 has 15 amino acids. Trimming at V came to 4 bases and at J to 4 bases, leaving 7 bases not matched to a gene. From germline, CDR1 is SGDLS and CDR2 YYNGEE. This chain's CDR3 is CASSTQTGENQPQHF. In nucleotides, the CDR3 is TGTGCCAGCAGCACCCAGACAGGGGAAAATCAGCCCCAGCATTTT.

To note about this clonotype: A read error may be the cause here, since a much bigger clone is one base away. In nucleotides, the CDR3 is TGTGCCAGCAGCCCGGACAGGCTGTTATCGGGTGAGCAGTTCTTC. Protein: CASSPDRLLSGEQFF. This chain uses TRBV12-3 or TRBV12-4 with TRBJ2-1; 7 nucleotides agree with TRBD1. This CDR3 region has 15 residues. V shed 6 bases and J 9 bases; nucleotides not matched to a gene: 14.

This clonotype was counted many times. This chain uses TRBV25-1 with TRBJ2-3; 9 bases are a match to TRBD2. Germline trimming cut 6 bases from V and 1 base from J; bases unmatched to any gene: 5. Germline loops: CDR1 MGHDK, CDR2 SYGVNS. The CDR3 runs 15 residues. CDR3 DNA sequence: TGTGCCAGCAGCAAGACTAGCGGTGGCACAGATACGCAGTATTTT. This gives the protein CASSKTSGGTDTQYF. The variable domain in full, with the rest retrieved from reference TRBV25-1 and TRBJ2-3, is EADIYQTPRYLVIGTGKKITLECSQTMGHDKMYWYQQDPGMELHLIHYSYGVNSTEKGDLSSESTVSRIRTEHFPLTLESARPSHTSQYLCASSKTSGGTDTQYFGPGTRLTVL.

This clonotype was seen at least ten times. The rearrangement uses TRBV29-1 and TRBJ1-3, with D unclear. The CDR3 extends over 11 amino acids. CDR1 is SQVTM, CDR2 ANQGSEA, per germline. With 7 bases removed from V and 4 bases from J, the gap between germline ends came to 8 bases. CDR3 loop: CSASTGNTIYF. The CDR3 DNA reads TGCAGCGCCTCGACAGGAAACACCATATATTTT.

The chain couples TRBV7-3 to TRBJ2-3, with D maybe TRBD2 (6 bases). Germline loops: CDR1 SGHTA, CDR2 FQGTGA. V was trimmed by 2 bases and J by 4 bases, leaving 16 bases between them. The length of the CDR3 is 16 residues. CDR3 sequence: CASSLDPGAGADTQYF. The CDR3 DNA reads TGTGCCAGCAGCTTAGACCCGGGAGCGGGCGCAGATACGCAGTATTTT.

Notes on this clonotype: This may arise from a read error, as a much more abundant clone is one base away. In this CDR3 the conserved last residue, phenylalanine or tryptophan, is missing, so a read error is likely. The CDR3, as DNA: TGTGCCAGCAGCTTTAAGGAGGTAGGGACTGAAGCTTTCGTT. It specifies CASSFKEVGTEAFV. The chain combines TRBV7-9 with TRBJ1-1, with D unclear. The CDR3 covers 14 residues. The V gene's germline CDR1 is SEHNR and CDR2 FQNEAQ (reference sequence). V was shortened by 3 bases and J by 5 bases, with 13 bases between the two germline ends.

This clonotype was seen a few times. The J gene is TRBJ2-6, the V gene TRBV14; TRBD1 matches 8 bases. The CDR3 extends over 16 amino acids. Germline CDR1 reads SGHDN; CDR2 reads FVKESK. V dropped 7 bases and J dropped 2; count of bases not matched to a gene: 7. This chain's CDR3 is CASNPLQGAGANVLTF. The CDR3 bases are TGTGCCAGCAACCCCTTACAGGGGGCTGGGGCCAACGTCCTGACTTTC.

This chain joins TRBV28 and TRBJ2-7; tentatively, D is TRBD1 (5 bases). Between the trimmed V and J ends, which lost 10 bases and 5 bases, there was a span of 15 bases. The V gene's germline CDR1 is MDHEN and CDR2 SYDVKM. This CDR3 has 12 amino acids. This CDR3 reads CATKFPRDEQYF. CDR3 bases: TGTGCCACCAAGTTTCCCAGGGACGAGCAGTACTTC.

The chain recombines TRBV5-1 with TRBJ2-3, with 8 bases fitting TRBD2. The CDR3 length is 14 residues. Germline lookup yields CDR1 SGHRS and CDR2 YFSETQ. V dropped 5 bases and J dropped 2; count of bases not matched to a gene: 4. The CDR3 sequence: CASSHGGDTDTQYF. The CDR3 region has the DNA TGCGCCAGCAGTCACGGGGGGGACACAGATACGCAGTATTTT.

This sequence joins TRBV10-3 and TRBJ2-5, with 9 bases that match TRBD1. The trim removed 5 bases at V and 4 bases at J, leaving 11 bases unmatched. This CDR3 comprises 16 residues. CDR1 ENHRY and CDR2 SYGVKD come from the germline V gene. The CDR3 protein is CAISHSPGQGLETQYF. Written as DNA, the CDR3 is TGTGCCATCAGTCACTCGCCGGGACAGGGTCTAGAGACCCAGTACTTC.

About this clonotype itself: A much larger clone differs from this one at a single base, so this may be a read error. The genes are TRBV24-1 and TRBJ2-5, with 10 bases identical to TRBD2. The CDR3 length is 16 residues. Trimming at V came to 4 bases and at J to 2 bases, leaving 6 bases not matched to a gene. CDR1 is KGHDR and CDR2 is SFDVKD in the germline V gene. Here the CDR3 reads CATSEFPSGGQETQYF. In DNA, the CDR3 is TGTGCCACCAGTGAGTTTCCTAGCGGGGGACAAGAGACCCAGTACTTC.

At least ten counts were recorded for this clonotype. The CDR3 here is CASSPGAGLANYGYTF. CDR3 in DNA: TGTGCCAGCTCACCTGGGGCCGGCCTAGCGAACTATGGCTACACCTTC. The chain links TRBV18 to TRBJ1-2, with D tentatively TRBD1 (5 bases). V was cut by 3 bases and J by 2 bases, with 16 bases left in between. This CDR3 comprises 16 residues. In germline, CDR1 is KGHSH, CDR2 LQKENI. Full variable domain (missing parts from reference TRBV18 and TRBJ1-2): NAGVMQNPRHLVRRRGQEARLRCSPMKGHSHVYWYRQLPEEGLKFMVYLQKENIIDESGMPKERFSAEFPKEGPSILRIQQVVRGDSAAYFCASSPGAGLANYGYTFGSGTRLTVV.

The sample holds many counts of this clonotype. Being one base from a much bigger clone, this may be a read error. The chain uses TRBV28 and TRBJ2-7; no clear D gene. The germline gives CDR1 MDHEN, CDR2 SYDVKM. V shed 5 bases and J shed 2 bases, with 4 bases lying between them. The CDR3 extends over 11 amino acids. In DNA, the CDR3 is TGTGCCAGCAGTGCCCCCTACGAGCAGTACTTC. Encoded protein: CASSAPYEQYF.

This chain connects TRBV5-1 to TRBJ2-7, with 7 bases lining up with TRBD1. This CDR3 region has 12 residues. Germline V gene lookup returns CDR1 SGHRS and CDR2 YFSETQ. Germline trimming cut 0 bases from V and 12 bases from J; bases unmatched to any gene: 6. CDR3 nucleotide sequence: TGCGCCAGCAGCTTGGAACAGGGGCTAATGTACTTC. It encodes CASSLEQGLMYF.

The V call is TRBV19, the J call TRBJ2-7; no firm D call. Trimming pared 3 bases from V and 7 bases from J, leaving 19 bases between. CDR1 and CDR2 from the germline V gene are LNHDA and SQIVND (reference sequence). The CDR3 consists of 15 residues. The CDR3 coding sequence is TGTGCCAGTAGTATTGGCCTGAATGCCTACAATGAGCAGTACTTC. Its translation is CASSIGLNAYNEQYF. Full variable domain (missing parts from reference TRBV19 and TRBJ2-7): DGGITQSPKYLFRKEGQNVTLSCEQNLNHDAMYWYRQDPGQGLRLIYYSQIVNDFQKGDIAEGYSVSREKKESFPLTVTSAQKNPTAFYLCASSIGLNAYNEQYFGPGTRLTVT.

The chain links TRBV4-2 to TRBJ2-5; 10 nucleotides line up with TRBD1. The CDR3 extends over 16 amino acids. The V gene's germline CDR1 is LGHNA and CDR2 YNFKEQ. Trimming at V came to 1 base and at J to 0 bases, leaving 2 bases not matched to a gene. For the CDR3, the DNA is TGTGCCAGCAGCCAAGTGGGACAGGGGTACCAAGAGACCCAGTACTTC. Translating it yields CASSQVGQGYQETQYF.

This clonotype was observed many times. The chain couples TRBV7-3 to TRBJ2-7; 7 positions agree with TRBD2. This CDR3 region has 15 residues. V shed 1 base and J 6 bases; nucleotides not matched to a gene: 9. Looked up from germline, CDR1 is SGHTA and CDR2 is FQGTGA. In DNA form, the CDR3 reads TGTGCCAGCAGCTTAATTCCCGCGGGAGCTTCCGAGCAGTACTTC. Residues: CASSLIPAGASEQYF. Variable domain in full (rest from reference TRBV7-3 and TRBJ2-7): GAGVSQTPSNKVTEKGKYVELRCDPISGHTALYWYRQSLGQGPEFLIYFQGTGAADDSGLPNDRFFAVRPEGSVSTLKIQRTERGDSAVYLCASSLIPAGASEQYFGPGTRLTVT.

As to this clonotype: A much larger clone lies one base from this, so it may be a read error. V gene TRBV28 combines with J gene TRBJ2-1; TRBD1 matches 9 bases. V was clipped by 7 bases and J by 4 bases; unmatched bases: 8. Germline-derived CDR1 and CDR2 are MDHEN and SYDVKM. This CDR3 is built from 15 residues. CDR3 nucleotides: TGTGCCAGCAAGACAGGGGGGCCTTCGTACAATGAGCAGTTCTTC. Its protein product is CASKTGGPSYNEQFF.

About this clonotype: A read error is possible here, since a much larger clone lies one base away. The rearrangement joins TRBV2 to TRBJ2-5, with 8 nucleotides matching TRBD2. The DNA end favors TRBJ2-7, so the J call may be wrong. The CDR3 is 14 residues long. Germline V lookup: CDR1 SNHLY, CDR2 FYNNEI. Here the CDR3 DNA reads TGTGCCCGACGACCAGCGGGAGAGGATTACGAGCAGTACTTC. Translating it yields CARRPAGEDYEQYF.

This clonotype was detected only a few times. The chain recombines TRBV7-9 with TRBJ2-5, with D possibly TRBD1 on 5 matching bases. Trimming removed 4 bases from V and 5 bases from J, with 17 bases in between. This CDR3 comprises 15 residues. In germline, CDR1 is SEHNR, CDR2 FQNEAQ (reference sequence). CDR3: CASSSPDIGVETQYF. In nucleotides, the CDR3 is TGTGCCAGCAGCTCCCCTGACATAGGGGTGGAGACCCAGTACTTC.

On this clonotype itself: A much larger clone is a single base away; this may be a read error. The chain carries TRBV7-2 and TRBJ2-3; D possibly matches TRBD1 or TRBD2 (5 bases each). This CDR3 has 13 residues. Between the trimmed V and J ends, which lost 6 bases and 7 bases, there was a span of 14 bases. The germline V gene encodes CDR1 SGHTA and CDR2 FQGNSA. The CDR3 loop is CASSSWDRNTQYF. DNA for the CDR3: TGTGCCAGCAGTAGTTGGGACCGGAATACGCAGTATTTT.

Points on this clonotype: Germline and junction disagree at one end, which may indicate a read error. V usage is TRBV7-2 and J usage is TRBJ2-2; TRBD1 agrees at 7 bases. The CDR3 contains 15 residues. Germline V gives CDR1 SGHTA, CDR2 FQGNSA. CDR3 sequence reads: CAGRPPQGRTGELFF. The CDR3 region has the DNA TGTGCCGGCAGGCCACCACAGGGGCGGACCGGGGAGCTGTTTTTT.

This clonotype was observed a few times. This CDR3 reads CASSLVGGTQYF. The CDR3, as DNA: TGTGCCAGCAGCTTAGTAGGAGGTACGCAGTATTTT. The chain joins TRBV7-9 to TRBJ2-3, with a weak D call TRBD2 (5 bases). Trimming shortened V by 1 base and J by 8 bases, and 7 bases separated the two germline ends. CDR1 is SEHNR and CDR2 is FQNEAQ in the germline V gene (reference sequence). The CDR3 is made up of 12 amino acids.

This sequence joins TRBV20-1 and TRBJ2-3, with D unclear. Trimming removed 4 bases at V and 4 bases at J, with 9 bases between. Germline CDR1 reads DFQATT; CDR2 reads SNEGSKA (reference sequence). The CDR3 spans 12 residues. CDR3 loop: CSAKGPADTQYF. The DNA of the CDR3 is TGCAGTGCTAAGGGCCCGGCAGATACGCAGTATTTT.